This T cell receptor beta chain was sequenced in a study of human T cells and chemical hapten exposure. Study-wide background: Slight differences in pooled library volume were the main source of varying TCR yields across samples. Study results and limitations: Sensitizing to DPC left TCRs with a frequency above 1 in 1000 unaltered.

Total RNA was isolated from unfractionated whole blood. Details on this clonotype: What it recognizes is unknown.

The CDR3 covers 15 residues. Germline lookup yields CDR1 LNHDA and CDR2 SQIVND (reference sequence). Trimming at V came to 10 bases and at J to 6 bases, leaving 18 bases not matched to a gene. Single cDNA molecules in the library carried unique molecular identifiers attached during preparation. Per the original data handling: There were a median of around 100,000 TCRs per sample, with a range from roughly 20,000 to 700,000. In TCRdb, the 5' RACE reads were re-called with MiXCR into one record per CDR3 protein. TCRdb's processing, not the study's, gives the V and J calls here. The sample has roughly 110,000 distinct CDR3 sequences, around a fifth seen once; the top ten hold approximately 3%.

This receptor was taken from a human donor in good health. This chain links TRBV19 with TRBJ2-7; TRBD1 aligns across 7 bases. CDR3 protein: CATSAPTRYRGEQYF. The CDR3 bases are TGTGCCACCTCGGCTCCAACTCGATACAGGGGCGAGCAGTACTTC.